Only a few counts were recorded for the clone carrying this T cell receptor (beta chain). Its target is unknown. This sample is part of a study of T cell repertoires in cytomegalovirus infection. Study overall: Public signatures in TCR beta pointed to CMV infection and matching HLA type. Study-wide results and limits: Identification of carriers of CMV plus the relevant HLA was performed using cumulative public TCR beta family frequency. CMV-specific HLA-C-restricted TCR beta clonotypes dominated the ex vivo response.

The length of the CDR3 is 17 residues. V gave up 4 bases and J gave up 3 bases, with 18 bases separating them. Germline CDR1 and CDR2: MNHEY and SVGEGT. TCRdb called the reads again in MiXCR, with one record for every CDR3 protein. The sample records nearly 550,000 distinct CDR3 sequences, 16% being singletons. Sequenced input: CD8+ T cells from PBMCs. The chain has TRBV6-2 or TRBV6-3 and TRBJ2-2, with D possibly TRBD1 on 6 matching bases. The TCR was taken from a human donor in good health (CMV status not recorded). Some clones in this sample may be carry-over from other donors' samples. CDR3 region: CASSSGPGHFYTGELFF. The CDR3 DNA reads TGTGCCAGCAGTTCTGGCCCGGGACATTTTTACACCGGGGAGCTGTTTTTT.